This entry lists 24 T cell receptor beta chains sequenced from one sample in a study of Ad26.COV2.S vaccination and SARS-CoV-2 variants. Using immunoSEQ multiplex PCR, the repertoire was profiled, and TCRdb retains in-frame clones only, with some absent. Of about 330,000 clones in the sample, 90% were seen once. The sample's treatment: 19 received Ad26.COV2.S at low or high dose, single or two shots; about 5 received placebo; per-sample allocation not given. Sampling was done on day 63 after the first vaccine or placebo injection. This specimen consisted of peripheral blood, obtained in a trial of Ad26.COV2.S vaccine versus placebo. The receptors come from a person between 18 and 65 years old who received the Ad26.COV2.S COVID-19 vaccine or a placebo.

This clone occurred a few times. V usage is TRBV4-3 and J usage is TRBJ1-2; possibly TRBD1 for D (5 bases). CDR3 length: 14 amino acids. V lost 4 bases and J lost 4, with 13 bases in between. The V gene's germline CDR1 is LGHNA and CDR2 YSLEER. CDR3 DNA: TGCGCCAGCAGCCCACAAGAGGGGCGCTATGGCTACACCTTC. Translated, it gives CASSPQEGRYGYTF.

This chain links TRBV7-9 with TRBJ1-2; possibly TRBD1 for D (5 bases). Germline lookup yields CDR1 SEHNR and CDR2 FQNEAQ (reference sequence). This CDR3 has 15 amino acids. Trimming removed 1 base from V and 6 bases from J, with 15 bases in between. CDR3 DNA sequence: TGTGCCAGCAGCTTAGGGACAACGGGAGTAAATGGCTACACCTTC. Translating it yields CASSLGTTGVNGYTF.

The chain uses TRBV7-8 and TRBJ1-5; no definite D call. The length of the CDR3 is 15 residues. The germline CDR1 and CDR2 sequences are SGHVS and FQNEAQ. V lost 3 bases and J lost 0, with 9 bases in between. The CDR3 DNA reads TGTGCCAGCAGCTTGGAACTGCTTAGCAATCAGCCCCAGCATTTT. It specifies CASSLELLSNQPQHF. The whole variable domain, remainder taken from reference TRBV7-8 and TRBJ1-5, is GAGVSQSPRYKVAKRGQDVALRCDPISGHVSLFWYQQALGQGPEFLTYFQNEAQLDKSGLPSDRFFAERPEGSVSTLKIQRTQQEDSAVYLCASSLELLSNQPQHFGDGTRLSIL.

The genes are TRBV5-6 and TRBJ1-1, with TRBD1 matching 7 bases. V lost 3 bases to trimming and J lost 8 bases; unmatched junction nucleotides: 10. The CDR3 totals 14 residues. Germline lookup yields CDR1 SGHDT and CDR2 YYEEEE. CDR3 loop: CASSSPRQGVEAFF. The CDR3 DNA reads as TGTGCCAGCAGCTCTCCGAGACAGGGCGTGGAAGCTTTCTTT.

The rearrangement uses TRBV7-3 and TRBJ2-5; 12 bases align to TRBD2. This CDR3 contains 16 residues. CDR1 is SGHTA, CDR2 FQGTGA, per germline. After removal of 5 bases from V and 5 bases from J, the junction contained 9 bases not matched to a gene. In DNA, the CDR3 is TGTGCCAGCAGCCTCCTAGCGGGAGGGGGCCCCGAGACCCAGTACTTC. Protein product: CASSLLAGGGPETQYF.

This clone showed up just a few times. The chain recombines TRBV9 with TRBJ1-1, with D possibly matching TRBD1 (5 bases). The ends were cut back, 5 bases at V and 0 bases at J, with 14 bases in the middle. The germline V gene has CDR1 SGDLS and CDR2 YYNGEE. The CDR3 sequence is 15 residues long. The CDR3 loop is CASSEQVSVNTEAFF. CDR3 DNA: TGTGCCAGCAGTGAACAGGTTTCGGTGAACACTGAAGCTTTCTTT. The full variable domain, completed using reference TRBV9 and TRBJ1-1, is DSGVTQTPKHLITATGQRVTLRCSPRSGDLSVYWYQQSLDQGLQFLIQYYNGEERAKGNILERFSAQQFPDLHSELNLSSLELGDSALYFCASSEQVSVNTEAFFGQGTRLTVV.

The chain is built from TRBV7-8 and TRBJ1-4; tentatively, D is TRBD1 (6 bases). The germline CDR1 and CDR2 sequences are SGHVS and FQNEAQ. CDR3 length equals 14 residues. V gave up 4 bases and J gave up 7 bases, with 13 bases separating them. The CDR3 here is CASSSRGRVEKLFF. DNA for the CDR3: TGTGCCAGCAGCTCCAGGGGACGGGTTGAAAAACTGTTTTTT.

The V and J genes are TRBV6-5 and TRBJ1-5, with TRBD1 matching 7 bases. This CDR3 has 15 residues. V was clipped by 5 bases and J by 3 bases; unmatched bases: 7. Germline assignment: CDR1 MNHEY and CDR2 SVGAGI. In DNA form, the CDR3 reads TGTGCCAGCAGTCCCGGACAGGCCAACAATCAGCCCCAGCATTTT. Encoded protein: CASSPGQANNQPQHF.

The chain combines TRBV4-1 with TRBJ1-3, with D possibly TRBD1 on 5 matching bases. The ends were cut back, 4 bases at V and 0 bases at J, with 22 bases in the middle. CDR3 length: 19 amino acids. From germline, CDR1 is MGHRA and CDR2 YSYEKL. CDR3 amino acids: CASSLPGRGFDLSGNTIYF. The CDR3 region has the DNA TGCGCCAGCAGCCTACCGGGACGAGGGTTTGACCTCTCTGGAAACACCATATATTTT.

The chain uses TRBV4-1 and TRBJ2-2, with D possibly matching TRBD2 (6 bases). The CDR3 runs 16 residues. V gave up 3 bases and J gave up 0 bases, with 11 bases separating them. Germline V gene lookup returns CDR1 MGHRA and CDR2 YSYEKL. The CDR3 loop is CASSQRLGANTGELFF. CDR3 coding DNA: TGCGCCAGCAGCCAGAGACTAGGGGCGAACACCGGGGAGCTGTTTTTT.

The chain couples TRBV10-2 to TRBJ1-1; 7 bases match TRBD1. Germline V CDR1 and CDR2: WSHSY, SAAADI. The CDR3 contains 12 residues. Trimming at V came to 6 bases and at J to 10 bases, leaving 8 bases not matched to a gene. The CDR3 DNA sequence: TGCGCCAGCAGCGCCTCGGGACAGTCAGCTTTCTTT. Residues: CASSASGQSAFF.

The V and J genes are TRBV2 and TRBJ1-1; 9 positions agree with TRBD1. The trim removed 4 bases at V and 0 bases at J, leaving 15 bases unmatched. The CDR3 covers 19 residues. Germline CDR1 is SNHLY and CDR2 is FYNNEI. The CDR3 DNA reads TGTGCCAGCAGTGGGGGGACAGGGTTCGAGGTTATTCTGAACACTGAAGCTTTCTTT. This gives the protein CASSGGTGFEVILNTEAFF.

This clone was counted a few times. The rearrangement uses TRBV29-1 and TRBJ2-2, with 8 nucleotides matching TRBD2. With 7 bases clipped from V and 3 bases from J, the junction kept 7 bases outside the gene matches. The CDR3 is made up of 14 amino acids. From germline, CDR1 is SQVTM and CDR2 ANQGSEA. CDR3 in amino acids: CSATSGTHTGELFF. CDR3 DNA sequence: TGCAGCGCAACTAGCGGCACCCACACCGGGGAGCTGTTTTTT.

This clone was recorded only once. The V call is TRBV4-3, the J call TRBJ1-4; possibly TRBD1 for D (6 bases). This CDR3 is 18 amino acids long. The V and J ends lost 1 base and 6 bases respectively, with 21 bases between them. The germline gives CDR1 LGHNA, CDR2 YSLEER. CDR3 sequence reads: CASSQVQGRERRYEKLFF. CDR3 coding DNA: TGCGCCAGCAGCCAAGTTCAGGGGAGGGAGCGGAGGTATGAAAAACTGTTTTTT.

The genes are TRBV28 and TRBJ1-4; TRBD1 matches 8 bases. CDR1 and CDR2 (germline): MDHEN, SYDVKM. This CDR3 is built from 16 residues. V was pared by 4 bases and J by 7 bases, with 11 bases of the junction left unmatched. CDR3 residues: CASSSPGGRGLEKLFF. Written as DNA, the CDR3 is TGTGCCAGCAGTTCCCCCGGCGGCAGGGGGCTTGAAAAACTGTTTTTT.

The chain combines TRBV29-1 with TRBJ2-3; the match to TRBD1 covers 9 bases. The CDR3 totals 14 residues. V dropped 8 bases and J dropped 1; count of bases not matched to a gene: 7. CDR1 is SQVTM, CDR2 ANQGSEA, per germline. CDR3: CSSARTGGTDTQYF. The CDR3 DNA is TGCAGCTCAGCCCGGACAGGGGGCACAGATACGCAGTATTTT.

V is TRBV5-5 and J is TRBJ2-5; 8 positions match TRBD2. The CDR3 covers 16 residues. Trimming at V came to 1 base and at J to 5 bases, leaving 10 bases not matched to a gene. Germline CDR1 is SGHKS and CDR2 is YYEKEE (reference sequence). DNA of the CDR3: TGTGCCAGCAGCTTGTCGGGGGGGATCGATTTGGAGACCCAGTACTTC. Translated, it gives CASSLSGGIDLETQYF.

The genes are TRBV7-9 and TRBJ2-1; the D gene is possibly TRBD1 (6 bases). Between the trimmed V and J ends, which lost 0 bases and 8 bases, there was a span of 11 bases. The V gene's germline CDR1 is SEHNR and CDR2 FQNEAQ (reference sequence). This CDR3 is 14 amino acids long. The CDR3 spells CASSLATGLDEQFF. The CDR3 coding sequence is TGTGCCAGCAGCTTAGCCACAGGGCTCGATGAGCAGTTCTTC.

This clone has more than one count but fewer than ten. V is TRBV4-1 and J is TRBJ1-6; no clear D gene. The CDR3 length is 16 residues. Trimming took off 3 bases at V and 10 bases at J, with 19 bases between the two ends. The germline V gene has CDR1 MGHRA and CDR2 YSYEKL. Here the CDR3 DNA reads TGCGCCAGCAGCCACTTTGGGGAGTTAGGTGGGTCACCCCTCCACTTT. Protein: CASSHFGELGGSPLHF.

The rearrangement uses TRBV25-1 and TRBJ2-7; D may be TRBD1 or TRBD2 (5 bases each). V lost 3 bases and J lost 4, with 16 bases in between. Looked up from germline, CDR1 is MGHDK and CDR2 is SYGVNS. The CDR3 is 15 amino acids. In DNA form, the CDR3 reads TGTGCCAGCAGTGATTTGCCGAGGGGAACTTACGAGCAGTACGTC. Translation: CASSDLPRGTYEQYV.

The V gene is TRBV18, the J gene TRBJ1-4, with a possible D match to TRBD1 (5 bases). Germline V gene data show CDR1 as KGHSH and CDR2 as LQKENI. This CDR3 is built from 13 residues. Trimming removed 2 bases from V and 8 bases from J, with 9 bases in between. In DNA, the CDR3 is TGTGCCAGCTCACCAGGGTGGGACGAAAAACTGTTTTTT. The encoded protein is CASSPGWDEKLFF.

This clone showed up just once. The chain uses TRBV12-3 or TRBV12-4 and TRBJ1-2; a possible D gene is TRBD1 (5 bases). Trimming took 8 bases from V and 5 from J, leaving 12 bases between them. CDR3 length: 12 residues. DNA for the CDR3: TGTGCCAGCGCAGTCGGGGGGTATGGCTACACCTTC. Protein product: CASAVGGYGYTF.

The CDR3 spells CASSQVVWGTGAHRLEQFF. CDR3 sequence (DNA): TGTGCCAGCAGCCAAGTTGTATGGGGGACGGGGGCCCATCGCCTTGAGCAGTTCTTC. The V gene is TRBV14, the J gene TRBJ2-1; the D call may be TRBD1 or TRBD2 (6 bases each). Germline lookup yields CDR1 SGHDN and CDR2 FVKESK. V dropped 1 base and J dropped 9 bases, with 28 bases sitting between them. There are 19 residues in the CDR3.

This clone came up once. The chain couples TRBV7-9 to TRBJ2-1; no definite D call. CDR1 and CDR2 from the germline V gene are SEHNR and FQNEAQ (reference sequence). The CDR3 has 12 residues. Trimming took off 5 bases at V and 7 bases at J, with 9 bases between the two ends. As DNA, the CDR3 is TGTGCCAGCAGCCCCTTCAATAATGAGCAGTTCTTC. Protein product: CASSPFNNEQFF. Full variable domain (outside the CDR3, taken from reference TRBV7-9 and TRBJ2-1): DTGVSQNPRHKITKRGQNVTFRCDPISEHNRLYWYRQTLGQGPEFLTYFQNEAQLEKSRLLSDRFSAERPKGSFSTLEIQRTEQGDSAMYLCASSPFNNEQFFGPGTRLTVL.